This entry describes one T cell receptor (beta chain). Antigen unknown. Losses at the gene ends were 3 bases for V and 7 bases for J; bases not matched to a gene: 4. There are 13 residues in the CDR3. Per the germline V gene, CDR1 is SQVTM and CDR2 is ANQGSEA. This specimen belongs to a study of T cells after posttransplantation cyclophosphamide. Study findings and constraints: Later post-transplant blood repertoires were often dominated by donor CD8+ memory clones.

The data were produced by immunoSEQ multiplex PCR, yet TCRdb's version contains in-frame clones alone and is incomplete. The data show roughly 10,000 clones, roughly 95% seen once. Cells defined as naive were viable CD3+CD4+ or CD3+CD8+ and CCR7+CD45RA+CD45RO-CD95-CD27+CD28+. Material for sequencing was naive CD8+ T cells sorted from PBMCs. The sequence came from a man in his thirties or forties in good health and a related stem cell transplant donor. V gene TRBV29-1 combines with J gene TRBJ2-1; 9 nucleotides match TRBD2. For the CDR3, the DNA is TGCAGCGTTGAGGGGGGACTAGCAAATGAGCAGTTCTTC. Amino acids: CSVEGGLANEQFF.